A selection of T cell receptor beta chains follows, all from one sample in a study. TCRdb processed the RT-PCR reads anew with MiXCR; each CDR3 protein has one entry. The sample has hundreds of thousands of distinct CDR3 sequences, 12% to 15% seen once; the top ten hold about 3.6%. The sequencing input was memory CD4+ T cells from blood. Receptors originate from a female donor in good health, serving as a healthy control. Both conserved end residues are part of each CDR3. The D gene is left open where the match is weak. Rows may omit the clone size; those that give it use once, few, many or a size class.

TRBV23-1,-,TRBJ2-7,-,CASSQSDLQASSYEQYF,TGCGCCAGCAGTCAATCGGACCTTCAGGCTTCCTCCTACGAGCAGTACTTC
TRBV7-2,-,TRBJ2-7,-,CASSLGQLFYEQYF,TGTGCCAGCAGCTTAGGACAGCTATTCTACGAGCAGTACTTC
TRBV20-1,few,TRBJ1-4,-,CSAGTTTNEKLFF,TGCAGTGCTGGGACAACAACTAATGAAAAACTGTTTTTT
TRBV12-3/TRBV12-4,many,TRBJ1-2,TRBD1,CASEGAGDGHTF,TGTGCCAGCGAGGGGGCTGGGGACGGCCACACCTTC
TRBV7-9,few,TRBJ2-1,TRBD2,CASSRLAGNVNEQFF,TGTGCCAGCAGCCGTTTAGCGGGAAACGTCAATGAGCAGTTCTTC
TRBV20-1,-,TRBJ2-7,-,CSAPNRFRLDEQYF,TGCAGTGCTCCAAACAGGTTTCGACTCGACGAGCAGTACTTC
TRBV9,few,TRBJ1-4,-,CASSAASRGLNEKLFF,TGTGCCAGCAGCGCTGCCTCCAGGGGTCTTAATGAAAAACTGTTTTTT
TRBV4-3,few,TRBJ1-1,-,CASSKEGGNTEAFF,TGCGCCAGCAGCAAAGAAGGGGGGAACACTGAAGCTTTCTTT
TRBV4-3,many,TRBJ1-6,-,CASSQDVSSPLHF,TGCGCCAGCAGCCAAGATGTTAGTTCACCCCTCCACTTT
TRBV6-5,many,TRBJ1-6,TRBD1,CASGTGDSPLHF,TGTGCCAGTGGGACAGGGGACTCACCCCTCCACTTT